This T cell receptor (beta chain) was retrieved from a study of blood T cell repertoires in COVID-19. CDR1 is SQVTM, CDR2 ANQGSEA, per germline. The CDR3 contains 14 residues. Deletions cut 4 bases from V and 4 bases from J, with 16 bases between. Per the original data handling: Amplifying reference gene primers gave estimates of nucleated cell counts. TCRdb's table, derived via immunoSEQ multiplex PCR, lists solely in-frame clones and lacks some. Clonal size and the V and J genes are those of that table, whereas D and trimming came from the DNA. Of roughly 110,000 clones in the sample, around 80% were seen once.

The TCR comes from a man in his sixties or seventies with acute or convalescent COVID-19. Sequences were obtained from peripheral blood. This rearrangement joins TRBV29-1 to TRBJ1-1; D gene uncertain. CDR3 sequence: CSVASGTTGTEAFF. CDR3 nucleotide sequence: TGCAGCGTTGCTTCTGGAACGACGGGCACTGAAGCTTTCTTT.